What follows describes a single T cell receptor (beta chain). J was trimmed by 5 bases and V by 5 bases; bases with no gene match: 6. The germline V gene encodes CDR1 SNHLY and CDR2 FYNNEI. This CDR3 comprises 14 residues. This sample is drawn from a study of cytomegalovirus exposure and HLA in healthy donors. 60 Vbeta and 13 Jbeta primers were used in PCR. Data came from immunoSEQ multiplex PCR; TCRdb stores just in-frame clones and leaves some out. The sample contains about 35,000 clones, 80% of which appear only once. The chain has TRBV2 and TRBJ1-1, with 9 nucleotides matching TRBD1. The sequencing sample was made of PBMCs. This clonotype was obtained from a male donor in good health and CMV-seronegative. This chain's CDR3 is CASSPGQGITEAFF. In DNA form, the CDR3 reads TGTGCCAGCAGTCCGGGACAGGGAATAACTGAAGCTTTCTTT.